One and the same sample provided the 27 T cell receptor beta chains below, sequenced in a study of CD8 T cells in ankylosing spondylitis. TCRdb itself ran the 5' RACE reads through MiXCR, one entry per CDR3 protein. The sample comprises 200,000 to 300,000 distinct CDR3 sequences, 8.2% of which are singletons, and 4% to 5% rests with the top ten. Sequenced: blood, either unsorted or a sorted T cell fraction (not recorded which). These receptor sequences come from a female donor with ankylosing spondylitis or in good health (not recorded which).

As concerns this clonotype: Sequence at one end of the junction differs from germline and may be a read error. The V call is TRBV7-6, the J call TRBJ2-1, with D tentatively TRBD2 (5 bases). Germline loops: CDR1 SGHVS, CDR2 FNYEAQ. The CDR3 extends over 16 amino acids. In DNA, the CDR3 is TGTGCCAGCAGCCTAAAGAGGCTAGCTCCAAACAATGAGCAGCTCTTC. This sequence encodes CASSLKRLAPNNEQLF. Complete variable domain (other parts from reference TRBV7-6 and TRBJ2-1): GAGVSQSPRYKVTKRGQDVALRCDPISGHVSLYWYRQALGQGPEFLTYFNYEAQQDKSGLPNDRFSAERPEGSISTLTIQRTEQRDSAMYRCASSLKRLAPNNEQLFGPGTRLTVL.

The rearrangement joins TRBV7-2 to TRBJ2-3, with 7 bases aligning to TRBD2. The ends lost 11 bases at V and 6 bases at J; junction bases unmatched: 17. CDR1 is SGHTA and CDR2 is FQGNSA in the germline V gene. There are 15 residues in the CDR3. The CDR3 DNA follows: TGTGCCGGAGCCCCTCAGTCGGGAGCGGGGGATACGCAGTATTTT. This encodes CAGAPQSGAGDTQYF. Full variable domain (missing parts from reference TRBV7-2 and TRBJ2-3): GAGVSQSPSNKVTEKGKDVELRCDPISGHTALYWYRQSLGQGLEFLIYFQGNSAPDKSGLPSDRFSAERTGGSVSTLTIQRTQQEDSAVYLCAGAPQSGAGDTQYFGPGTRLTVL.

The chain employs TRBV30 and TRBJ2-3; 8 nucleotides match TRBD2. CDR3 size: 13 residues. The germline V gene encodes CDR1 GTSNPN and CDR2 SVGIG (reference sequence). Trimming at V came to 4 bases and at J to 3 bases, leaving 3 bases not matched to a gene. The CDR3 sequence is CAWTSGSTDTQYF. DNA of the CDR3: TGTGCCTGGACGAGCGGGAGTACAGATACGCAGTATTTT.

The chain employs TRBV7-2 and TRBJ2-5; D may be TRBD1 or TRBD2 (7 bases each). The germline CDR1 and CDR2 sequences are SGHTA and FQGNSA. V was cut by 1 base and J by 3 bases, with 15 bases left in between. There are 16 residues in the CDR3. The CDR3 DNA sequence: TGTGCCAGCAGCTTAGGGGGGGGCAGGGGGGAAGAGACCCAGTACTTC. This gives the protein CASSLGGGRGEETQYF.

In this sample, this clonotype turned up many times. CDR3 sequence reads: CASSQDHGWAGELFF. The CDR3 nucleotides read TGCGCCAGCAGCCAAGATCACGGGTGGGCCGGGGAGCTGTTTTTT. The chain joins TRBV4-3 to TRBJ2-2; D uncertain. CDR3 length: 15 amino acids. The V end was cut by 0 bases, the J end by 6 bases, with 11 bases between. Germline V CDR1 and CDR2: LGHNA, YSLEER.

Ten or more counts support this clonotype. The V and J genes are TRBV20-1 and TRBJ2-3, with 12 nucleotides matching TRBD2. V gave up 6 bases and J gave up 2 bases; unmatched junction bases: 6. The CDR3 is 15 amino acids. Germline V gene lookup returns CDR1 DFQATT and CDR2 SNEGSKA (reference sequence). The CDR3 is CSASGTSGYTDTQYF. CDR3 DNA: TGCAGTGCCTCCGGGACTAGCGGGTACACAGATACGCAGTATTTT.

In its sample, this clonotype was seen many times. The rearrangement uses TRBV5-6 and TRBJ2-5; D might be TRBD2 (5 bases). The CDR3 extends over 15 amino acids. Trimming left V 4 bases short and J 4 bases short, with 17 bases between. The V gene's germline CDR1 is SGHDT and CDR2 YYEEEE. The CDR3 sequence: CASSPGYQRAETQYF. CDR3 sequence (DNA): TGTGCCAGCAGCCCGGGGTACCAAAGAGCAGAGACCCAGTACTTC.

On this clonotype: A much bigger clone sits one base away, suggesting this may be a read error. This chain links TRBV6-2 or TRBV6-3 with TRBJ1-1; D possibly corresponds to TRBD1 (5 bases). This CDR3 has 15 amino acids. The ends were cut back, 2 bases at V and 10 bases at J, with 20 bases in the middle. Per the germline V gene, CDR1 is MNHEY and CDR2 is SVGEGT. CDR3 amino acids: CASSYLSSSGEVAFF. In DNA, the CDR3 is TGTGCCAGCAGTTACCTATCTTCTTCGGGGGAAGTAGCTTTCTTT.

This clonotype occurred many times. The V gene is TRBV6-1, the J gene TRBJ2-1; D may be TRBD2 (6 bases). The CDR3 is 13 amino acids. Germline-derived CDR1 and CDR2 are MNHNS and SASEGT. Trimming stripped 3 bases from V and 5 bases from J, with 8 bases between. CDR3 in amino acids: CASSERGNNEQFF. Written as DNA, the CDR3 is TGTGCCAGCAGTGAGCGGGGAAACAATGAGCAGTTCTTC.

The gene calls are TRBV7-9 and TRBJ2-1; D could derive from TRBD1 or TRBD2 (5 bases each). The V gene lost 5 bases and the J gene lost 6 bases, with 14 bases spanning the gap. The CDR3 consists of 14 residues. CDR1 is SEHNR and CDR2 is FQNEAQ in the germline V gene (reference sequence). CDR3 residues: CASSDFRDANEQFF. The CDR3 DNA reads as TGTGCCAGCAGCGATTTCCGGGACGCCAATGAGCAGTTCTTC.

Details on this clonotype: Being one base from a much bigger clone, this may be a read error. The J gene is TRBJ2-1, the V gene TRBV5-5, with 8 bases fitting TRBD2. The CDR3 sequence is 14 residues long. The V gene's germline CDR1 is SGHKS and CDR2 YYEKEE (reference sequence). CDR3 region: CVSSHGLATNEQFF. The CDR3 DNA is TGTGTCAGCAGCCATGGACTAGCTACCAATGAGCAGTTCTTC. Full variable domain (remainder filled in from reference TRBV5-5 and TRBJ2-1): DAGVTQSPTHLIKTRGQQVTLRCSPISGHKSVSWYQQVLGQGPQFIFQYYEKEERGRGNFPDRFSARQFPNYSSELNVNALLLGDSALYLCVSSHGLATNEQFFGPGTRLTVL.

This clonotype appeared a few times. This may stem from a read error, because a much larger clone lies one nucleotide away. The chain couples TRBV7-2 to TRBJ2-7; D is possibly TRBD2 (5 bases). This CDR3 spans 14 amino acids. Per the germline V gene, CDR1 is SGHTA and CDR2 is FQGNSA. CDR3 region: CVSSSLLASYEQYF. The CDR3 nucleotides are TGTGTCAGCAGCTCCCTTCTAGCCTCCTACGAGCAGTACTTC.

This clonotype appeared a few times. The chain couples TRBV12-3 or TRBV12-4 to TRBJ2-7; perhaps D is TRBD1 or TRBD2 (6 bases each). V shed 9 bases and J shed 7 bases, with 22 bases lying between them. The CDR3 consists of 14 residues. CDR3 region: CASEGDSPGGEQYF. CDR3 bases: TGTGCCAGTGAGGGGGACTCACCCGGTGGGGAGCAGTACTTC.

Concerning this clonotype itself: With a much larger clone just one base away, this may be a read error. The V call is TRBV20-1, the J call TRBJ1-1; D gene ambiguous. From germline, CDR1 is DFQATT and CDR2 SNEGSKA (reference sequence). The CDR3 spans 16 residues. CDR3 in amino acids: CSTRDRDRILNTEAFF. Here the CDR3 DNA reads TGCAGTACTAGAGATAGGGATCGGATATTGAACACTGAAGCTTTCTTT.

This CDR3 reads CASSLYSGGTSYNEQFF. CDR3 nucleotide sequence: TGCGCCAGCAGCTTGTACTCGGGCGGGACCTCCTACAATGAGCAGTTCTTC. The chain is built from TRBV5-1 and TRBJ2-1, with a weak D call TRBD2 (6 bases). CDR3 length: 17 amino acids. Between the trimmed V and J ends, which lost 1 base and 0 bases, there was a span of 14 bases. CDR1 is SGHRS, CDR2 YFSETQ, per germline.

This clonotype has a count of ten or more. The DNA for the CDR3 is TGTGCCAGCAGCGCCTCGGCGGGAACGGGGGAGACCCAGTACTTC. Translating it yields CASSASAGTGETQYF. The J gene is TRBJ2-5, the V gene TRBV7-3; tentatively, D is TRBD2 (6 bases). CDR3 length: 15 amino acids. CDR1 SGHTA and CDR2 FQGTGA come from the germline V gene. The ends were cut back, 5 bases at V and 5 bases at J, with 18 bases in the middle.

For this clonotype: A much larger clone lies a single base off, so this may be a read error. This chain joins TRBV7-2 and TRBJ2-7; unclear D gene. Germline loops: CDR1 SGHTA, CDR2 FQGNSA. The length of the CDR3 is 14 residues. The CDR3 protein is CASNLGTVLSEQYF. CDR3 coding DNA: TGTGCCAGCAACTTAGGTACAGTTCTGAGCGAGCAGTACTTC.

This clonotype has a count of ten or more. This chain links TRBV29-1 with TRBJ2-3, with D uncertain. CDR3 length: 13 amino acids. Germline CDR1 SQVTM, CDR2 ANQGSEA. V lost 3 bases, J lost 6 bases, and 13 bases lay in between. Here the CDR3 DNA reads TGCAGCGTTGATGGAGAGGTGCCCGATACGCAGTATTTT. This translates into CSVDGEVPDTQYF.

This clonotype was counted ten times or more. CDR3 amino acids: CASTDGTSGSDEQFF. In DNA form, the CDR3 reads TGTGCCAGCACTGACGGGACTAGCGGGAGTGATGAGCAGTTCTTC. This sequence joins TRBV6-2 or TRBV6-3 and TRBJ2-1, with TRBD2 identical over 14 bases. V trimming: 7 bases; J trimming: 8 bases; junction bases outside the gene matches: 7. CDR1 is MNHEY and CDR2 is SVGEGT in the germline V gene. CDR3 length: 15 residues.

This clonotype has a count of ten or more. CDR3 DNA sequence: TGTGCCAGCAGCTCCGGTGGGGTCTCCGGGGCCAACGTCCTGACTTTC. It is translated as CASSSGGVSGANVLTF. The V and J genes are TRBV5-6 and TRBJ2-6; D is uncertain. This CDR3 is built from 16 residues. Germline loops: CDR1 SGHDT, CDR2 YYEEEE. Trimming cost V 3 bases and J 4 bases, with 14 bases left between them.

About this clonotype itself: This may arise from a read error, as a much more abundant clone is one base away. The V call is TRBV29-1, the J call TRBJ1-2; 7 nucleotides align to TRBD1. The trim removed 3 bases at V and 12 bases at J, leaving 16 bases unmatched. CDR3 length: 14 residues. CDR1 and CDR2 from the germline V gene are SQVTM and ANQGSEA. The CDR3: CSVDSLGETGCNTF. CDR3 DNA: TGCAGCGTTGATTCTTTGGGCGAGACAGGGTGCAACACCTTC.

Many counts were recorded for this clonotype. This chain joins TRBV6-2 or TRBV6-3 and TRBJ1-5; no reliable D call. This CDR3 is built from 16 residues. Looked up from germline, CDR1 is MNHEY and CDR2 is SVGEGT. With 4 bases removed from V and 1 base from J, the gap between germline ends came to 14 bases. CDR3: CASSLMTAGSNQPQHF. CDR3 in DNA: TGTGCCAGCAGTTTAATGACCGCGGGAAGCAATCAGCCCCAGCATTTT.

This clonotype was counted ten times or more. V is TRBV28 and J is TRBJ2-1, with 9 bases that match TRBD2. Trimming took 6 bases from V and 4 from J; bases not matched to a gene: 10. This CDR3 contains 16 residues. The germline gives CDR1 MDHEN, CDR2 SYDVKM. The CDR3, as DNA: TGTGCCAGCAGCAGACTAGCGGAAAGGAGGTACAATGAGCAGTTCTTC. Amino acid sequence: CASSRLAERRYNEQFF.

On this clonotype itself: A junction boundary mismatches the germline segment, possibly from a read error. V gene TRBV10-3 combines with J gene TRBJ2-1; D is undetermined. In germline, CDR1 is ENHRY, CDR2 SYGVKD. The CDR3 has 11 residues. The CDR3 bases are TGTGTCATCAGTGGTGGGGATGAGCAGTTCTTC. It encodes CVISGGDEQFF.

This clonotype has a count of ten or more. This chain uses TRBV29-1 with TRBJ2-3, with D unclear. Germline lookup yields CDR1 SQVTM and CDR2 ANQGSEA. The V end was cut by 5 bases, the J end by 6 bases, with 9 bases between. The CDR3 extends over 11 amino acids. CDR3 sequence: CSVWAADTQYF. The CDR3 coding sequence is TGCAGCGTTTGGGCTGCGGATACGCAGTATTTT.

For this clonotype: At one end, the junction sequence differs from germline, possibly due to a read error. The rearrangement uses TRBV14 and TRBJ2-7, with TRBD2 matching over 8 bases. The CDR3 sequence is 15 residues long. Germline CDR1 reads SGHDN; CDR2 reads FVKESK. CDR3 DNA sequence: TGTGCCAGTAGCCAAGTGGCGGGGGGCTCCTACGAGCAGTACTTC. Protein sequence: CASSQVAGGSYEQYF. Full variable domain (outside the CDR3, taken from reference TRBV14 and TRBJ2-7): EAGVTQFPSHSVIEKGQTVTLRCDPISGHDNLYWYRRVMGKEIKFLLHFVKESKQDESGMPNNRFLAERTGGTYSTLKVQPAELEDSGVYFCASSQVAGGSYEQYFGPGTRLTVT.

This clonotype was detected many times. The V and J genes are TRBV20-1 and TRBJ1-2, with TRBD1 matching 8 bases. CDR3 length: 15 amino acids. CDR1 DFQATT and CDR2 SNEGSKA come from the germline V gene (reference sequence). Trimming took 5 bases from V and 4 from J; bases not matched to a gene: 12. CDR3 nucleotides: TGCAGTGCTCCCGACAGGGGCCAAAGGATCTATGGCTACACCTTC. The encoded protein is CSAPDRGQRIYGYTF.